This record concerns one TCR beta chain sequence. Antigen specificity is unknown. This CDR3 has 18 residues. With 4 bases clipped from V and 3 bases from J, the junction kept 15 bases outside the gene matches. CDR1 is MGHRA and CDR2 is YSYEKL in the germline V gene. This entry comes from a study of CD8 T cells in ankylosing spondylitis. Scientists made TCR beta libraries using quantitative 5'-RACE with molecular barcodes. TCRdb used MiXCR to reprocess the 5' RACE reads, holding one entry per CDR3 protein. The data hold some 270,000 distinct CDR3 sequences, with 15% to 20% observed a single time. Study-level findings and limits: Disease-linked clones bore a CD8+ phenotype, appearing relatively rarely in peripheral blood.

This sequence joins TRBV4-1 and TRBJ2-1, with TRBD1 identical over 7 bases. Source material: blood, either unsorted or a sorted T cell fraction (not recorded which). This TCR was recovered from a male donor with ankylosing spondylitis or in good health (not recorded which). In DNA form, the CDR3 reads TGCGCCAGCAGCCTCTACGCCCGAGACAGGGTGATCTACAATGAGCAGTTCTTC. It yields the protein CASSLYARDRVIYNEQFF.